The sequence of this T cell receptor beta chain was determined in a study of cytomegalovirus exposure and HLA in healthy donors. Overall study context: Among fewer than 500 genotyped donors, more than 65% fell in the Caucasian-associated ancestry cluster. Study outcomes and limitations: TCR beta sequences reportedly predicted the HLA-A and HLA-B alleles of most subjects accurately.

Of note for this clone: Its target is unknown.

The primer mix had 60 Vbeta and 13 Jbeta primers. TCRdb's table, derived via immunoSEQ multiplex PCR, lists solely in-frame clones and lacks some. Among 150,000 to 200,000 clones listed, roughly 85% were seen once. Sequenced sample: PBMCs. The sequence was collected from a man in his late teens or twenties in good health and CMV-seropositive.

CDR3 region: CAANRDQGQPQHF. In nucleotides, the CDR3 is TGTGCCGCTAATAGGGATCAGGGCCAGCCCCAGCATTTT. The chain joins TRBV6-5 to TRBJ1-5, with a tentative D call TRBD1 (5 bases). The length of the CDR3 is 13 residues. The germline V gene encodes CDR1 MNHEY and CDR2 SVGAGI. The V gene lost 11 bases and the J gene lost 7 bases, with 18 bases spanning the gap.